This T cell receptor (beta chain) originates from a study of T cell clonotyping in hematopoietic cell transplantation. General observations from the study: At the given depth, recipient repertoires were over 97% de novo clonotypes. Pathologically expanded recipient clonotypes increased progressively from day 30 to day 180 as diversity fell.

A note on this clone: The antigen remains undetermined.

Time point in this sample: recipient sample about 28 days before transplant, after cytoreduction. This CDR3 is built from 13 residues. Germline assignment: CDR1 LNHDA and CDR2 SQIVND (reference sequence). Trimming shortened V by 9 bases and J by 0 bases, and 9 bases separated the two germline ends. TCRdb's copy holds only in-frame clones and misses some; the assay was immunoSEQ multiplex PCR. The sample records more than 20,000 clones, 84% being singletons. This sequence originates from a woman aged 55-75 years with acute myeloid leukemia. Some clones in this sample may be carry-over from other donors' samples. The sequencing here drew on peripheral blood mononuclear cells, taken before stem cell transplant. This chain joins TRBV19 and TRBJ1-5, with D possibly TRBD1 on 6 matching bases. This CDR3 reads CASLQGSNQPQHF. The CDR3 bases are TGTGCCAGCTTACAGGGTAGCAATCAGCCCCAGCATTTT.